The clone carrying this TCR beta chain was seen a single time. Its matching antigen is unknown. Specified time point: week 11, during vaccination. Topical imiquimod was applied with each vaccine dose, which held 300 ug of mutant IDH1 20-mer peptide. The sample originates from a study of a mutant IDH1 vaccine in newly diagnosed glioma. Overall study: Vaccination began 4-6 weeks post radiotherapy alone, or with temozolomide cycles. Most patients had received both radiotherapy and temozolomide, the prior options being radiotherapy, temozolomide, or both.

This table comes from immunoSEQ multiplex PCR, and its TCRdb copy is limited to in-frame clones, with some not included. This repertoire shows about 66,000 clones, under 85% found once; its top ten account for about 3.7%. The sample consisted of PBMCs, taken from a glioma patient whose treatment included an IDH1 peptide vaccine. The clonotype comes from a man younger than 45 with glioma.

The chain's CDR3 is CASSDRSSGNTIYF. CDR3 bases: TGTGCCAGCAGCGACAGGAGCTCTGGAAACACCATATATTTT. V usage is TRBV2 and J usage is TRBJ1-3; D perhaps matches TRBD1 (6 bases). With 6 bases removed from V and 0 bases from J, the gap between germline ends came to 9 bases. The germline V gene has CDR1 SNHLY and CDR2 FYNNEI. The CDR3 has 14 residues.